The T cell receptor (beta chain) described here comes from a study of tumor-infiltrating lymphocytes in oesophageal squamous cell carcinoma. Germline values: CDR1 SGHVS, CDR2 FQNEAQ. This CDR3 has 16 amino acids. The ends lost 5 bases at V and 2 bases at J; junction bases unmatched: 5. TCRdb itself ran the PCR reads through MiXCR, one entry per CDR3 protein. The data contain over 10,000 distinct CDR3 sequences, roughly half of them singletons. This clonotype has just a few counts. The sample was blood. The clonotype comes from a female donor with esophageal squamous cell carcinoma. The chain carries TRBV7-8 and TRBJ2-7; 14 bases line up with TRBD2. The CDR3 bases are TGTGCCAGCAGCCCCCGGACTAGCGGGAGGACCTACGAGCAGTACTTC. Translated: CASSPRTSGRTYEQYF.